Below, 6 T cell receptor beta chains from the same sample are listed, as sequenced in a study of blood T cells in healthy people across ages. Through a sample-barcoded 5' primer and a J-beta primer mix, a second PCR was run for roughly 6 to 11 cycles. A single record per CDR3 protein comes from TCRdb applying MiXCR to the 5' RACE reads. The table lists about 1,400,000 distinct CDR3 sequences, around 42% of them singletons, with roughly 7.7% in the top ten. The sequenced material came from blood. The receptors were sampled from a young woman in good health.

The CDR3 DNA follows: TGCGCCAGCTCATGGGCGGGGGAATTATTATATGAAAAACTGTTTTTT. This gives the protein CASSWAGELLYEKLFF. This sequence joins TRBV4-1 and TRBJ1-4, with D possibly being TRBD1 (5 bases). The CDR3 runs 16 residues. From germline, CDR1 is MGHRA and CDR2 YSYEKL. The germline V and J ends were trimmed by 8 bases and 6 bases, with 22 bases remaining between them.

The rearrangement uses TRBV12-3 or TRBV12-4 and TRBJ2-1; 7 nucleotides match TRBD2. The CDR3 contains 14 residues. V lost 3 bases and J lost 7; bases outside the gene matches: 6. The CDR3 reads CASSFPAGRNEQFF. The CDR3 DNA follows: TGTGCCAGCAGTTTCCCAGCGGGGAGGAATGAGCAGTTCTTC.

The chain joins TRBV20-1 to TRBJ1-2; TRBD1 agrees at 7 bases. Germline lookup yields CDR1 DFQATT and CDR2 SNEGSKA (reference sequence). The CDR3 spans 13 residues. J lost 6 bases, V lost 8 bases, and 12 bases had no gene match. CDR3 DNA sequence: TGCAGTTTGGCGAACAGGGGTAGAAATGGCTACACCTTC. Amino acid sequence: CSLANRGRNGYTF.

This clonotype has just a few counts. The chain carries TRBV28 and TRBJ2-7, with D possibly TRBD1 on 5 matching bases. This CDR3 contains 12 residues. V was clipped by 10 bases and J by 8 bases, with 18 bases between them. The V gene's germline CDR1 is MDHEN and CDR2 SYDVKM. CDR3 sequence: CAILGPPSQQYF. In DNA, the CDR3 is TGTGCCATTTTGGGGCCTCCGTCTCAGCAGTACTTC.

This clonotype was detected a few times. The chain combines TRBV14 with TRBJ2-5, with 8 bases matching TRBD2. CDR3 length equals 16 residues. Germline assignment: CDR1 SGHDN and CDR2 FVKESK. V lost 0 bases to trimming and J lost 3 bases; unmatched junction nucleotides: 6. The CDR3 sequence: CASSQDWLAGKETQYF. The CDR3 DNA follows: TGTGCCAGCAGCCAAGATTGGTTAGCGGGGAAAGAGACCCAGTACTTC.

The CDR3 loop reads CASSHRAEQFF. CDR3 in DNA: TGTGCCAGCAGTCACCGGGCGGAGCAGTTCTTC. This chain links TRBV3-1 with TRBJ2-1; D is unresolved. Germline lookup yields CDR1 LGHDT and CDR2 YNNKEL (reference sequence). Trimming left V 6 bases short and J 10 bases short, with 10 bases between. The CDR3 loop spans 11 amino acids.